The 13 T cell receptor beta chains given below trace back to one sample, sequenced in a study of blood T cell repertoires in COVID-19. This table comes from immunoSEQ multiplex PCR, and its TCRdb copy is limited to in-frame clones, with some not included. The sample consists of 200,000 to 250,000 clones, over 80% of them appearing once. The sequencing sample was made of peripheral blood. These receptors were collected from a man younger than 40 with COVID-19, enrolled during active disease.

This CDR3 is CASSLGGGSNTEAFF. Written as DNA, the CDR3 is TGTGCCAGCTCACTTGGGGGAGGCTCGAACACTGAAGCTTTCTTT. The chain carries TRBV18 and TRBJ1-1; a possible D gene is TRBD1 (5 bases). CDR3 size: 15 residues. Trimming took off 4 bases at V and 1 base at J, with 13 bases between the two ends. Germline CDR1 reads KGHSH; CDR2 reads LQKENI.

The chain joins TRBV7-9 to TRBJ1-2, with 7 bases matching TRBD1. This CDR3 contains 14 residues. Losses at the gene ends were 5 bases for V and 3 bases for J; bases not matched to a gene: 6. The germline V gene encodes CDR1 SEHNR and CDR2 FQNEAQ (reference sequence). CDR3 amino acids: CASSLLQGDYGYTF. For the CDR3, the DNA is TGTGCCAGCAGCCTCCTGCAGGGGGACTATGGCTACACCTTC.

This chain links TRBV27 with TRBJ1-1; unclear D gene. With 2 bases removed from V and 1 base from J, the gap between germline ends came to 5 bases. There are 13 residues in the CDR3. The germline V gene encodes CDR1 MNHEY and CDR2 SMNVEV (reference sequence). Here the CDR3 reads CASSLNWNTEAFF. The CDR3 DNA follows: TGTGCCAGCAGTTTAAACTGGAACACTGAAGCTTTCTTT.

V usage is TRBV15 and J usage is TRBJ1-4, with D uncertain. This CDR3 is 15 amino acids long. Germline lookup yields CDR1 LNHNV and CDR2 YYDKDF (reference sequence). Trimming took 1 base from V and 5 from J, leaving 11 bases between them. CDR3 DNA: TGTGCCACCAGCAGAGGAGGCGGAAACAATGAAAAACTGTTTTTT. Translated: CATSRGGGNNEKLFF.

This clone was recorded once. The chain links TRBV3-1 (or the pseudogene TRBV3-2) to TRBJ1-2, with D possibly matching TRBD1 (6 bases). The germline V gene encodes CDR1 LGHDT and CDR2 YNNKEL (reference sequence). The CDR3 contains 13 residues. V was pared by 6 bases and J by 3 bases, with 11 bases between. CDR3 sequence (DNA): TGTGCCAGCAGAGGGGGGGGCGACTATGGCTACACCTTC. Its translation: CASRGGGDYGYTF.

This sequence joins TRBV21-1 and TRBJ1-2; the D segment call TRBD1 is taken from the table without a DNA check. TRBV21-1 is annotated as a pseudogene. The CDR3 runs 12 residues. The CDR3: CASRLDRIGYTF. In DNA, the CDR3 is TGTGCCAGCAGGTTAGACAGGATCGGCTACACCTTC.

This clone was recorded only once. The J gene is TRBJ2-7, the V gene TRBV16; 7 bases are shared with TRBD2. V shed 6 bases and J 2 bases; nucleotides not matched to a gene: 10. Germline lookup yields CDR1 KGHSY and CDR2 FQNENV. This CDR3 contains 15 residues. CDR3 loop: CASSRKGGGTYEQYF. CDR3 bases: TGTGCCAGCAGTCGTAAGGGCGGGGGAACCTACGAGCAGTACTTC.

CDR3 nucleotide sequence: TGTGCCAGCAGTGACTTGGGACAGGGCCCCCTATATGGCTACACCTTC. Translated: CASSDLGQGPLYGYTF. The genes are TRBV6-4 and TRBJ1-2; 9 bases are a match to TRBD1. This CDR3 has 16 amino acids. Germline V gives CDR1 MRHNA, CDR2 SNTAGT. Germline trimming cut 1 base from V and 5 bases from J; bases unmatched to any gene: 8.

The rearrangement joins TRBV4-2 to TRBJ1-4; TRBD1 is a possible D gene (5 bases). Germline values: CDR1 LGHNA, CDR2 YNFKEQ. This CDR3 has 15 amino acids. V dropped 1 base and J dropped 7 bases, with 13 bases sitting between them. CDR3 coding DNA: TGTGCCAGCAGCCAAGTGGGAGGGGACGGTGAAAAACTGTTTTTT. Translating gives CASSQVGGDGEKLFF.

A single count supports this clone. This chain connects TRBV5-1 to TRBJ1-2, with D possibly being TRBD1 (6 bases). Germline CDR1 SGHRS, CDR2 YFSETQ. Trimming left V 0 bases short and J 4 bases short, with 10 bases between. The CDR3 totals 14 residues. CDR3 loop: CASSLVQGSYGYTF. CDR3 bases: TGCGCCAGCAGCTTGGTACAGGGAAGCTATGGCTACACCTTC. The variable domain in full, completed from reference TRBV5-1 and TRBJ1-2, reads KAGVTQTPRYLIKTRGQQVTLSCSPISGHRSVSWYQQTPGQGLQFLFEYFSETQRNKGNFPGRFSGRQFSNSRSEMNVSTLELGDSALYLCASSLVQGSYGYTFGSGTRLTVV.

This clone appeared a single time. The CDR3 protein is CASSWTSGYEQYF. The CDR3 DNA reads TGTGCCAGCAGTTGGACTAGCGGGTACGAGCAGTACTTC. The genes are TRBV6-2 or TRBV6-3 and TRBJ2-7, with 11 bases fitting TRBD2. J gave up 4 bases and V 4 bases, and 0 bases lay outside the gene matches. The CDR3 runs 13 residues. CDR1 is MNHEY, CDR2 SVGEGT, per germline.

Remarks on this clone: Other nucleotide sequences from this sample produce the same CDR3. The V call is TRBV19, the J call TRBJ1-5; TRBD1 matches at 9 bases. The CDR3 loop spans 13 amino acids. CDR1 is LNHDA, CDR2 SQIVND, per germline (reference sequence). Trimming at V came to 6 bases and at J to 7 bases, leaving 4 bases not matched to a gene. CDR3 sequence reads: CASRDRGNQPQHF. DNA of the CDR3: TGTGCCAGTAGGGACAGGGGAAACCAGCCCCAGCATTTT.

The V call is TRBV13, the J call TRBJ1-2; maybe TRBD1 (5 bases). CDR1 is PRHDT, CDR2 FYEKMQ, per germline (reference sequence). This CDR3 is built from 16 residues. V dropped 5 bases and J dropped 4 bases, with 20 bases sitting between them. The DNA of the CDR3 is TGTGCCAGCAGCCCCCTCTTCTTCAGGGTCGCCTATGGCTACACCTTC. Translation: CASSPLFFRVAYGYTF.